The present T cell receptor beta chain was sequenced within a study of Ad26.COV2.S vaccination and SARS-CoV-2 variants. Unmatched junction bases numbered 8, after V lost 6 bases and J lost 5 bases. Germline CDR1 MNHNY, CDR2 SVGAGI (reference sequence). The CDR3 length is 14 residues. Regarding treatment: roughly 18 received Ad26.COV2.S at low or high dose, single or two shots; roughly 5 received placebo; per-sample allocation not given. Sampling was performed 63 days after the first vaccine or placebo injection. The protocol was immunoSEQ multiplex PCR, while the TCRdb copy is restricted to in-frame clones and leaves out a portion. The table includes some 340,000 clones, around four fifths detected once.

The chain employs TRBV6-6 and TRBJ2-5, with 8 bases that match TRBD1. This material consisted of peripheral blood, taken in a trial of Ad26.COV2.S vaccine versus placebo. This receptor was obtained from a person aged 18-65 years who received the Ad26.COV2.S COVID-19 vaccine or a placebo. The CDR3 DNA reads TGTGCCAGCAGCCGAACAGGGGGGCAGGAGACCCAGTACTTC. It yields the protein CASSRTGGQETQYF.